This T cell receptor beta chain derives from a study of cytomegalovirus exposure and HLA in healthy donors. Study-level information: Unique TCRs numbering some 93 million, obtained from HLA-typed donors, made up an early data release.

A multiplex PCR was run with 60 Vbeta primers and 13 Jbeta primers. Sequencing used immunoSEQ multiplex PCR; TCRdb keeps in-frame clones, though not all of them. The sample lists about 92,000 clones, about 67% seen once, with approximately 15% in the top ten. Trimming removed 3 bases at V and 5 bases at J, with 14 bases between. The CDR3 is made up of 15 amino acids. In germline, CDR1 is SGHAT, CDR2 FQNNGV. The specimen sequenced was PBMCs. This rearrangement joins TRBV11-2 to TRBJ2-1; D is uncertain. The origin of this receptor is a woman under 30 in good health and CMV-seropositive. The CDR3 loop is CASSFPGRVHNEQFF. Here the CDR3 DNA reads TGTGCCAGCAGCTTCCCGGGTCGAGTACACAATGAGCAGTTCTTC. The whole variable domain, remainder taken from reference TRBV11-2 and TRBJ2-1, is EAGVAQSPRYKIIEKRQSVAFWCNPISGHATLYWYQQILGQGPKLLIQFQNNGVVDDSQLPKDRFSAERLKGVDSTLKIQPAKLEDSAVYLCASSFPGRVHNEQFFGPGTRLTVL.